The 2 T cell receptor beta chains below come from one sample, sequenced in a study of shared clonotypes between healthy human individuals. Sequencing was performed with immunoSEQ multiplex PCR; in TCRdb, only in-frame clones are kept and a portion is missing. The table lists 1,400,000 or so clones, 98% of them singletons. The sample was naive CD4+ T cells sorted from blood. Subset specified: CD45RA+ positively selected. These receptors were obtained from a man aged 25-45 years in good health.

V gene TRBV5-1 combines with J gene TRBJ2-3; 12 bases are shared with TRBD2. The germline V gene has CDR1 SGHRS and CDR2 YFSETQ. The CDR3 loop spans 15 amino acids. Unmatched junction bases numbered 6, after V lost 4 bases and J lost 6 bases. CDR3 sequence reads: CASSRTSGTWDTQYF. CDR3 DNA sequence: TGCGCCAGCAGCAGGACTAGCGGGACGTGGGATACGCAGTATTTT.

This chain links TRBV28 with TRBJ1-5; D not certain. The V and J ends lost 4 bases and 7 bases respectively, with 8 bases between them. CDR3 length equals 12 residues. Germline values: CDR1 MDHEN, CDR2 SYDVKM. CDR3 protein: CASSSQLQPQHF. The CDR3 coding sequence is TGTGCCAGCAGTTCCCAGTTGCAGCCCCAGCATTTT.